This T cell receptor (beta chain) was captured by sequencing in a study of regulatory T cells in long-lasting Graves disease. This CDR3 has 19 amino acids. Germline loops: CDR1 MNHEY, CDR2 SVGEGT. V was trimmed by 0 bases and J by 10 bases, leaving 30 bases between them. The time point here: persistent/refractory GD, antithyroid drugs over 5 years with positive TRAb. From RNA extracted from PBMCs, the TCR library was made. Through Arm-PCR of CDR3 regions and iRepertoire HTBI primers, TCR beta libraries were built. TCRdb used MiXCR to reprocess the multiplex PCR reads, holding one entry per CDR3 protein. The sample yields around 400,000 distinct CDR3 sequences, under 25% seen once. Study outcomes and limitations: TCR diversity was lower in persistent Graves' patients than in newly diagnosed ones.

This clonotype has at least ten counts. Antigen specificity is unknown. This TCR derives from a female donor with Graves disease. The rearrangement joins TRBV6-2 or TRBV6-3 to TRBJ1-1; a possible D gene is TRBD1 (5 bases). Sequenced here: peripheral blood mononuclear cells (PBMCs), sampled when the disease was refractory, from a patient treated with antithyroid drugs. CDR3 amino acids: CASSYSGRELSRAWRVAFF. The CDR3 nucleotides are TGTGCCAGCAGTTACTCTGGCAGGGAATTGTCTCGGGCCTGGCGGGTAGCTTTCTTT.